This TCR beta chain was found in a study of T cell changes during pregnancy in multiple sclerosis. Only in-frame clones appear in the TCRdb table, and some are missing; sequencing was by immunoSEQ multiplex PCR. The data show about 13,000 clones, 85% to 90% seen once. This CDR3 has 13 amino acids. V was shortened by 5 bases and J by 7 bases, with 12 bases between the two germline ends. Germline CDR1 MNHEY, CDR2 SMNVEV (reference sequence). This sequence originates from a female donor in good health, enrolled as a control in a pregnancy study. The chain is built from TRBV27 and TRBJ2-1; D is possibly TRBD2 (6 bases). The specimen was CD8+ T cells from peripheral blood mononuclear cells, collected after pregnancy. CDR3: CASSRGTMNEQFF. CDR3 DNA: TGTGCCAGCAGTCGCGGGACCATGAATGAGCAGTTCTTC.